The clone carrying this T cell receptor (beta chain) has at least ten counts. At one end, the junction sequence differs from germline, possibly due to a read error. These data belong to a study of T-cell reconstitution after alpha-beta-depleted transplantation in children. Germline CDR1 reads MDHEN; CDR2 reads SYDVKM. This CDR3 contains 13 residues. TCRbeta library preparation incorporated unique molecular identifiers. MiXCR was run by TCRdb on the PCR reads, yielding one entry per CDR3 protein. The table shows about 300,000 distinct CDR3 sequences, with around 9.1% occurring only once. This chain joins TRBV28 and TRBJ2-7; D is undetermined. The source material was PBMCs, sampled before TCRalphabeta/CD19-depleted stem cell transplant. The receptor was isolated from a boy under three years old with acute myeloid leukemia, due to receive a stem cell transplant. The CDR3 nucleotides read TGTGCCAGCAAAACCCTTTCAGCCCTCGAAAACCACTTC. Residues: CASKTLSALENHF. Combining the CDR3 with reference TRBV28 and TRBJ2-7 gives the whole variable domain DVKVTQSSRYLVKRTGEKVFLECVQDMDHENMFWYRQDPGLGLRLIYFSYDVKMKEKGDIPEGYSVSREKKERFSLILESASTNQTSMYLCASKTLSALENHFGPGTRLTVT.